The entry that follows covers one T cell receptor (beta chain) sequence. Its matching antigen is unknown. In the multiple sclerosis control group, patients were treatment-naive and had stable or active relapsing-remitting disease. This specimen belongs to a study of CD8 T cells in Susac syndrome. Study-level results: Only a relatively small number of individuals were included in the TCR sequencing and HLA analysis.

RNA in amounts of roughly 0.5 to 1 ug was reverse transcribed with random hexamers. It was immunoSEQ multiplex PCR that amplified TCR beta CDR3 across 54 Vbeta and 13 Jbeta. TCRdb called the immunoSEQ multiplex PCR reads again in MiXCR, with one record for every CDR3 protein. In the table there are a few hundred thousand distinct CDR3 sequences, about 94% of which are singletons. The length of the CDR3 is 14 residues. From germline, CDR1 is SGDLS and CDR2 YYNGEE. V shed 3 bases and J shed 2 bases, with 10 bases lying between them. Input material: CD4+ T cells from PBMCs. The receptor comes from a human donor with multiple sclerosis. This chain joins TRBV9 and TRBJ2-3; no reliable D call. The CDR3 bases are TGTGCCAGCAGCGCACAAGGTCCCACAGATACGCAGTATTTT. Encoded protein: CASSAQGPTDTQYF.